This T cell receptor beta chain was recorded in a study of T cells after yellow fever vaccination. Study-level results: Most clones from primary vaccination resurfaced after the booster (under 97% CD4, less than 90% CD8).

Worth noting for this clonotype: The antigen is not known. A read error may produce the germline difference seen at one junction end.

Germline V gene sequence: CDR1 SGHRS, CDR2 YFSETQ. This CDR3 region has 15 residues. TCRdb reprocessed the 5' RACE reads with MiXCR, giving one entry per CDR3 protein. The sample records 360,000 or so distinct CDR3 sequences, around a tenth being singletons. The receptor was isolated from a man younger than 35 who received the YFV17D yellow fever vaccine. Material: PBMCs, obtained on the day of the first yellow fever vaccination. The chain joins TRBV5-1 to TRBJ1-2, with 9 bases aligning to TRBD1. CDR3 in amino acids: CASSPGPSGQGGPCF. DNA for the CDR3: TGCGCCAGCAGCCCGGGACCCTCGGGACAGGGAGGGCCGTGCTTC.